This note documents a single T cell receptor beta chain sequence. The source of the sample is a study of T cells expressing NK-cell markers. TCRdb reprocessed the 5' RACE reads and stores each CDR3 protein as one record, lacking DNA. The specimen's table records about 190,000 distinct CDR3 sequences. This TCR derives from a man aged 18 to 70 in good health. The sample was blood T cells: a sorted CD56 or NKG2C T cell subset, CD4+ or CD8+ T cells, or bulk PBMC T cells (not recorded which).

This CDR3 is CASSSPLAGDAKNIQYF. V gene TRBV11-2 combines with J gene TRBJ2-4; lacking DNA, the TRBD2 call made by TCRdb goes unchecked. Looked up from germline, CDR1 is SGHAT and CDR2 is FQNNGV. CDR3 length: 17 residues.